These 21 T cell receptor beta chains were all obtained from the same sample, sequenced in a study of blood T cell repertoires in COVID-19. The assay was immunoSEQ multiplex PCR, and TCRdb's table has in-frame clones only and misses some. The table lists 30,000 to 45,000 clones, about nine tenths of them singletons, with around 5% in the top ten. Specimen: peripheral blood. The source of these receptors is a human donor in a cohort sampled during active COVID-19.

This clone occurred once. The chain employs TRBV2 and TRBJ2-5; 8 bases fit TRBD1. The V segment lost 7 bases and the J segment 2 bases; nucleotides outside the gene matches: 6. The germline V gene has CDR1 SNHLY and CDR2 FYNNEI. The CDR3 has 14 amino acids. The CDR3: CASTRTGLQETQYF. The CDR3 DNA follows: TGTGCCAGCACACGGACAGGGCTACAAGAGACCCAGTACTTC.

The V gene is TRBV21-1, the J gene TRBJ2-5; the D segment call TRBD2 is taken from the table without a DNA check. TRBV21-1 is described as a pseudogene. The CDR3 is 15 amino acids. CDR3 residues: CASSKETSGKETQYF. For the CDR3, the DNA is TGTGCCAGCAGCAAAGAGACTAGCGGAAAAGAGACCCAGTACTTC.

This clone was counted a single time. V usage is TRBV5-1 and J usage is TRBJ1-4, with 10 bases matching TRBD1. The J segment lost 8 bases and the V segment lost 0 bases, leaving 7 bases of the junction unmatched. Germline loops: CDR1 SGHRS, CDR2 YFSETQ. The CDR3 is 16 residues long. CDR3 residues: CASSLGPRGQGEKLFF. CDR3 nucleotide sequence: TGCGCCAGCAGCTTGGGGCCACGGGGACAGGGGGAAAAACTGTTTTTT.

The chain carries TRBV5-1 and TRBJ2-3; 14 bases match TRBD2. The CDR3 consists of 19 residues. Germline V gene data show CDR1 as SGHRS and CDR2 as YFSETQ. J was trimmed by 3 bases and V by 0 bases; bases with no gene match: 9. As DNA, the CDR3 is TGCGCCAGCAGCTTGGCGACCGGGACTAGCGGGAGAAGGACAGATACGCAGTATTTT. This translates into CASSLATGTSGRRTDTQYF. The full variable domain, in which reference TRBV5-1 and TRBJ2-3 provide the parts outside the CDR3, is KAGVTQTPRYLIKTRGQQVTLSCSPISGHRSVSWYQQTPGQGLQFLFEYFSETQRNKGNFPGRFSGRQFSNSRSEMNVSTLELGDSALYLCASSLATGTSGRRTDTQYFGPGTRLTVL.

V is TRBV5-1 and J is TRBJ2-5; TRBD2 aligns across 10 bases. V shed 4 bases and J 4 bases; nucleotides not matched to a gene: 13. The germline V gene encodes CDR1 SGHRS and CDR2 YFSETQ. The length of the CDR3 is 17 residues. In nucleotides, the CDR3 is TGCGCCAGCAGCCGCGTGGGGAGCGGGAGGGCCGGAGAGACCCAGTACTTC. Amino acids: CASSRVGSGRAGETQYF.

The chain employs TRBV30 and TRBJ2-7; D ambiguous. Per germline, CDR1 GTSNPN and CDR2 SVGIG (reference sequence). The CDR3 covers 13 residues. V lost 0 bases and J lost 6, with 12 bases in between. The CDR3, as DNA: TGTGCCTGGAGTGTACCGGTGGGCCGCGAGCAGTACTTC. Amino acid sequence: CAWSVPVGREQYF. Full variable domain (remainder filled in from reference TRBV30 and TRBJ2-7): SQTIHQWPATLVQPVGSPLSLECTVEGTSNPNLYWYRQAAGRGLQLLFYSVGIGQISSEVPQNLSASRPQDRQFILSSKKLLLSDSGFYLCAWSVPVGREQYFGPGTRLTVT.

The rearrangement joins TRBV11-3 to TRBJ2-1; a possible D gene is TRBD2 (5 bases). This CDR3 comprises 15 residues. The V and J ends lost 7 bases and 2 bases respectively, with 15 bases between them. Germline lookup yields CDR1 SGHNT and CDR2 YENEEA. The CDR3 spells CASIPESGAYNEQFF. The CDR3 DNA reads TGTGCCAGCATCCCCGAAAGCGGAGCCTACAATGAGCAGTTCTTC.

CDR3 DNA: TGTGCCAGCAGCTTGTCGGTAGGGGTAACGAACATTCAGTACTTC. Translated, it gives CASSLSVGVTNIQYF. The chain links TRBV5-8 to TRBJ2-4; D is perhaps TRBD1 (5 bases). Trimming stripped 1 base from V and 7 bases from J, with 15 bases between. This CDR3 contains 15 residues. Germline CDR1 reads SGHTS; CDR2 reads YDEGEE.

The chain uses TRBV6-6 and TRBJ1-1, with D possibly matching TRBD1 (5 bases). Germline loops: CDR1 MNHNY, CDR2 SVGAGI (reference sequence). The CDR3 runs 16 residues. The V end lost 0 bases, the J end lost 4 bases, and 15 bases lay between the germline ends. CDR3 region: CASSYSQGWKGTEAFF. CDR3 in DNA: TGTGCCAGCAGTTACTCGCAGGGCTGGAAGGGCACTGAAGCTTTCTTT.

This chain uses TRBV5-1 with TRBJ2-1; perhaps TRBD1 as D (6 bases). The germline CDR1 and CDR2 sequences are SGHRS and YFSETQ. There are 15 residues in the CDR3. Trimming pared 2 bases from V and 1 base from J, leaving 10 bases between. The CDR3 reads CASSFPRGSYNEQFF. The CDR3 region has the DNA TGCGCCAGCAGCTTCCCCAGGGGTTCCTACAATGAGCAGTTCTTC. The full variable domain, with the rest looked up from reference TRBV5-1 and TRBJ2-1, is KAGVTQTPRYLIKTRGQQVTLSCSPISGHRSVSWYQQTPGQGLQFLFEYFSETQRNKGNFPGRFSGRQFSNSRSEMNVSTLELGDSALYLCASSFPRGSYNEQFFGPGTRLTVL.

The rearrangement links TRBV7-8 to TRBJ1-2; 7 positions match TRBD1. After removal of 3 bases from V and 2 bases from J, the junction contained 0 bases not matched to a gene. This CDR3 region has 13 residues. The germline V gene has CDR1 SGHVS and CDR2 FQNEAQ. CDR3 loop: CASSLGQNYGYTF. DNA for the CDR3: TGTGCCAGCAGCTTGGGACAGAACTATGGCTACACCTTC.

This clone is a singleton in its sample. The rearrangement joins TRBV5-1 to TRBJ1-1; TRBD1 matches 8 bases. The CDR3 sequence is 14 residues long. Germline V gene sequence: CDR1 SGHRS, CDR2 YFSETQ. Trimming took 4 bases from V and 11 from J; bases not matched to a gene: 13. This CDR3 reads CASSRTFRGQGAFF. The CDR3, as DNA: TGCGCCAGCAGCCGGACTTTCAGGGGGCAGGGCGCTTTCTTT.

The V call is TRBV6-5, the J call TRBJ2-7, with 8 bases that match TRBD1. V lost 3 bases, J lost 2 bases, and 6 bases stayed unmatched. The CDR3 runs to 15 residues. Germline CDR1 is MNHEY and CDR2 is SVGAGI. CDR3 DNA sequence: TGTGCCAGCAGTTATAATCCGGACAGGGCCTACGAGCAGTACTTC. This codes for CASSYNPDRAYEQYF.

The chain couples TRBV5-1 to TRBJ1-6, with 7 bases fitting TRBD1. The V and J ends lost 4 bases and 11 bases, in that order; junction bases with no gene match: 12. This CDR3 has 15 amino acids. Germline lookup yields CDR1 SGHRS and CDR2 YFSETQ. The CDR3 is CASSQRQGEGAPLHF. The CDR3 coding sequence is TGCGCCAGCAGCCAGCGACAGGGAGAGGGGGCACCCCTCCACTTT.

The chain carries TRBV2 and TRBJ2-7, with TRBD2 identical over 12 bases. The CDR3 runs to 15 residues. Germline loops: CDR1 SNHLY, CDR2 FYNNEI. Germline trimming cut 2 bases from V and 9 bases from J; bases unmatched to any gene: 8. CDR3 sequence (DNA): TGTGCCAGCAGTGAACCGGGACTAGCGGGTAGCCGGCAGTACTTC. Translated, it gives CASSEPGLAGSRQYF.

The chain has TRBV9 and TRBJ2-5, with 9 positions matching TRBD2. V gave up 0 bases and J gave up 1 base; unmatched junction bases: 7. Germline V gene lookup returns CDR1 SGDLS and CDR2 YYNGEE. The CDR3 totals 17 residues. The CDR3 nucleotides are TGTGCCAGCAGCGTAGGGCGTGCTAGCGGGGCCCAAGAGACCCAGTACTTC. Its translation is CASSVGRASGAQETQYF.

This sequence joins TRBV12-3 or TRBV12-4 and TRBJ1-5; 8 nucleotides agree with TRBD1. The V gene end was trimmed by 7 bases and the J gene end by 6 bases; junction bases not matched to a gene: 5. The CDR3 is made up of 13 amino acids. CDR3 protein: CASNIGQGQPQHF. DNA for the CDR3: TGTGCCAGCAACATCGGACAGGGTCAGCCCCAGCATTTT.

The genes are TRBV7-9 and TRBJ1-1; D is perhaps TRBD1 (6 bases). V lost 5 bases and J lost 1, with 11 bases in between. In germline, CDR1 is SEHNR, CDR2 FQNEAQ (reference sequence). The CDR3 spans 14 residues. The CDR3 nucleotides read TGTGCCAGCAGCAAAGTACAGGGGAACACTGAAGCTTTCTTT. Translated, it gives CASSKVQGNTEAFF. The full variable domain, completed using reference TRBV7-9 and TRBJ1-1, is DTGVSQNPRHKITKRGQNVTFRCDPISEHNRLYWYRQTLGQGPEFLTYFQNEAQLEKSRLLSDRFSAERPKGSFSTLEIQRTEQGDSAMYLCASSKVQGNTEAFFGQGTRLTVV.

V usage is TRBV5-1 and J usage is TRBJ2-1, with TRBD2 as a possible D gene (6 bases). The V end lost 0 bases, the J end lost 7 bases, and 8 bases lay between the germline ends. CDR3 length: 13 amino acids. The germline gives CDR1 SGHRS, CDR2 YFSETQ. The CDR3 coding sequence is TGCGCCAGCAGCTTGGCCGGAGGGAATGAGCAGTTCTTC. This gives the protein CASSLAGGNEQFF.

The rearrangement uses TRBV9 and TRBJ1-5; no definite D call. CDR3 length: 15 amino acids. V lost 0 bases, J lost 3 bases, and 10 bases lay in between. Germline lookup yields CDR1 SGDLS and CDR2 YYNGEE. The CDR3 here is CASSVGGAINQPQHF. Here the CDR3 DNA reads TGTGCCAGCAGCGTAGGTGGAGCGATCAATCAGCCCCAGCATTTT.

The J gene is TRBJ2-5, the V gene TRBV5-1; 7 bases map to TRBD1. The CDR3 covers 13 residues. The V gene end was trimmed by 3 bases and the J gene end by 2 bases; junction bases not matched to a gene: 1. In germline, CDR1 is SGHRS, CDR2 YFSETQ. CDR3 nucleotides: TGCGCCAGCAGCTGGACAGGACAAGAGACCCAGTACTTC. Translating gives CASSWTGQETQYF.